This TCR beta chain was documented in a study of blood T cells in healthy people across ages. Study details: Roughly one uniquely barcoded beta molecule per two T cells was captured.

Notes on the study in general: It was the long-lived donors that had more naive CD4+ cells and higher diversity than aged donors. No one knew whether donors had CMV, which possibly confounded expanded clonotype changes.

Germline lookup yields CDR1 SGDLS and CDR2 YYNGEE. This CDR3 has 12 amino acids. A second PCR of roughly 7 to 11 cycles used a sample-barcoded 5' primer and a J-beta primer mix. TCRdb re-analysed the 5' RACE reads in MiXCR, keeping a single row per CDR3 protein. The data show around 1,000,000 distinct CDR3 sequences, about 23% seen once. This clonotype was observed a few times. What it binds is not known. This sample was also put to use in a study of T cells of mothers and their children. That report adds: The TCR beta CDR3 read count exceeded 9.5 million for each mother and was several million for each child.

This chain connects TRBV9 to TRBJ2-5; unclear D gene. TRBJ2-1 matches the DNA end more closely, so the J call is doubtful. Sequences were obtained from blood. This sequence originates from a girl aged 2 to 9 in good health. Written as DNA, the CDR3 is TGTGCCAGCAGCGGAAACAGAGACGAGCAGTTCTTC. As protein: CASSGNRDEQFF.